The rows below give T cell receptor beta chains drawn from one sample of a study of T cell repertoires in cytomegalovirus infection. TCRdb re-called the reads through MiXCR, storing one row per CDR3 protein. The data show roughly 800,000 distinct CDR3 sequences, almost 30% seen once. Antigens of these TCRs are unknown. Sequenced here: cultured CD8+ T cells from PBMCs, sampled from culture after CMV antigen stimulation. The receptors here all came from a human donor in good health (CMV status not recorded). Some clones in this sample may be carry-over from other donors' samples. The CDR3 runs from the conserved cysteine through the conserved F or W. The order of the fields is CDR3 length, V gene, J gene, D gene, clone size, CDR3 protein, CDR3 DNA. The D gene is left open where the match is weak. Clone size is shown for a subset of rows, as once, few, many or a class of expanded clone.

15	TRBV7-3	TRBJ1-6	.	few	CASSLMGPYNSPLHF	TGTGCCAGCAGCTTAATGGGACCCTATAATTCACCCCTCCACTTT
15	TRBV20-1	TRBJ2-3	.	.	CSATLPGTGTDTQYF	TGCAGTGCTACTCTCCCAGGGACGGGCACAGATACGCAGTATTTT
14	TRBV9	TRBJ1-1	.	.	CASSVVTVNTEAFF	TGTGCCAGCAGCGTAGTCACGGTGAACACTGAAGCTTTCTTT
16	TRBV7-2	TRBJ1-2	TRBD1	many	CASSREGQGRNYGYTF	TGTGCCAGCAGCAGAGAGGGACAGGGCCGTAACTATGGCTACACCTTC
14	TRBV7-9	TRBJ2-5	TRBD1	.	CASSTGQGRETQYF	TGTGCCAGTAGTACTGGACAGGGTCGGGAGACCCAGTACTTC
14	TRBV4-1	TRBJ2-7	.	.	CASSQSAPGYEQYF	TGCGCCAGCAGCCAATCCGCACCGGGATACGAGCAGTACTTC
16	TRBV4-1	TRBJ1-5	.	once	CASSQIDTRGNQPQHF	TGCGCCAGCAGCCAAATCGACACCAGAGGCAATCAGCCCCAGCATTTT
16	TRBV20-1	TRBJ1-5	.	few	CSAQDSSGYGNQPQHF	TGCAGTGCCCAAGACAGTTCGGGATATGGCAATCAGCCCCAGCATTTT
15	TRBV7-2	TRBJ2-1	TRBD2	many	CASSKPAGGYNEQFF	TGTGCCAGCTCCAAACCAGCGGGGGGTTACAATGAGCAGTTCTTC
15	TRBV6-5	TRBJ2-1	.	few	CASSYGLKNYNEQFF	TGTGCCAGCAGTTACGGTCTAAAGAACTACAATGAGCAGTTCTTC
16	TRBV7-6	TRBJ1-5	.	.	CASSLALGGGNQPQHF	TGTGCCAGCAGCTTAGCGTTAGGGGGAGGCAATCAGCCCCAGCATTTT
15	TRBV12-3/TRBV12-4	TRBJ2-1	TRBD2	.	CASSLVLAGGSEQFF	TGTGCCAGCAGTTTGGTTCTAGCGGGGGGTAGTGAGCAGTTCTTC
12	TRBV12-3/TRBV12-4	TRBJ1-2	.	few	CASSLTAVGYTF	TGTGCCAGCAGTTTAACAGCCGTAGGCTACACCTTC
19	TRBV4-1	TRBJ1-5	TRBD1	.	CASSLSSLPGGGGNQPQHF	TGCGCCAGCAGCCTGTCTAGCCTTCCAGGGGGCGGGGGCAATCAGCCCCAGCATTTT
15	TRBV27	TRBJ2-7	TRBD1	.	CASSHGQGLNYEQYF	TGTGCCAGCAGCCACGGACAGGGGCTCAACTACGAGCAGTACTTC
17	TRBV7-9	TRBJ2-5	TRBD2	.	CASSQTLAGARGETQYF	TGTGCCAGCAGCCAGACCCTAGCGGGGGCCCGGGGAGAGACCCAGTACTTC
15	TRBV7-2	TRBJ2-1	.	.	CASSLYRDTYNEQFF	TGTGCCAGCAGCCTCTATCGGGACACCTACAATGAGCAGTTCTTC
12	TRBV25-1	TRBJ1-2	.	.	CASSESGLPYTF	TGTGCCAGCAGTGAATCGGGCCTCCCCTACACCTTC
11	TRBV6-5	TRBJ2-2	.	few	CASSWGGELFF	TGTGCCAGCAGTTGGGGCGGGGAGCTGTTTTTT
13	TRBV7-3	TRBJ1-2	.	.	CASSLGGLQGYTF	TGTGCCAGCAGCTTAGGGGGACTGCAGGGCTACACCTTC
15	TRBV7-9	TRBJ1-2	TRBD1	many	CASSTGTGGNYGYTF	TGTGCCAGCAGCACCGGGACAGGGGGGAACTATGGCTACACCTTC
14	TRBV2	TRBJ2-3	.	.	CASSALGDTDTQYF	TGTGCCAGCAGTGCTTTGGGGGATACAGATACGCAGTATTTT
16	TRBV19	TRBJ1-5	TRBD1	.	CASSIQAPTGGQPQHF	TGTGCCAGTAGTATACAGGCCCCAACAGGGGGTCAGCCCCAGCATTTT
12	TRBV6-1	TRBJ1-2	TRBD1	.	CASGGQGRGYTF	TGTGCCAGCGGGGGACAGGGTCGAGGCTACACCTTC
13	TRBV2	TRBJ2-4	.	.	CASSVTVKNIQYF	TGTGCCAGCAGTGTTACAGTTAAAAACATTCAGTACTTC
15	TRBV7-6	TRBJ2-7	.	many	CASSLSGSGSYEQYF	TGTGCCAGCAGCTTATCCGGGAGTGGATCCTACGAGCAGTACTTC
16	TRBV6-5	TRBJ2-7	.	.	CASSYSEGVRTYEQYF	TGTGCCAGCAGTTACTCGGAGGGGGTTAGAACCTACGAGCAGTACTTC
16	TRBV6-1	TRBJ1-5	.	.	CASSIGVANSNQPQHF	TGTGCCAGCTCCATCGGTGTTGCCAATAGCAATCAGCCCCAGCATTTT
13	TRBV6-4	TRBJ2-2	.	few	CASSFRLSGELFF	TGTGCCAGCAGTTTCCGACTTTCCGGGGAGCTGTTTTTT
16	TRBV19	TRBJ2-1	TRBD1	.	CASSPYPGQGLDEQFF	TGTGCCAGTAGTCCCTACCCGGGACAGGGGTTGGATGAGCAGTTCTTC
16	TRBV7-9	TRBJ2-1	TRBD1	.	CASSPETGTGTDEQFF	TGTGCCAGCAGTCCCGAGACCGGGACAGGGACTGATGAGCAGTTCTTC
17	TRBV27	TRBJ2-1	TRBD2	.	CASSLRAGGNSYNEQFF	TGTGCCAGCAGTTTACGAGCGGGGGGGAACTCCTACAATGAGCAGTTCTTC
16	TRBV20-1	TRBJ2-2	TRBD1	few	CSAPNRDRGLSGELFF	TGCAGTGCACCTAACCGGGACAGGGGGCTGAGCGGGGAGCTGTTTTTT
14	TRBV19	TRBJ1-1	TRBD1	few	CASRRAGGDTEAFF	TGTGCCAGTAGACGTGCAGGGGGGGACACTGAAGCTTTCTTT
15	TRBV4-3	TRBJ1-1	.	.	CASSQDGGSGTEAFF	TGCGCCAGCAGCCAAGATGGGGGGAGTGGCACTGAAGCTTTCTTT
13	TRBV28	TRBJ2-5	.	few	CATSTQGTQTQYF	TGTGCCACCTCGACCCAGGGGACACAGACCCAGTACTTC
17	TRBV6-1	TRBJ2-1	.	.	CASSESGWDVAGNEQFF	TGTGCCAGCAGTGAATCTGGGTGGGATGTCGCGGGCAATGAGCAGTTCTTC
17	TRBV4-3	TRBJ1-6	.	.	CASSQVNRDKYNSPLHF	TGCGCCAGCAGCCAGGTAAACCGGGACAAGTATAATTCACCCCTCCACTTT
17	TRBV15	TRBJ2-3	.	few	CATSRDSGLASTDTQYF	TGTGCCACCAGCAGAGATAGTGGGCTAGCAAGCACAGATACGCAGTATTTT
14	TRBV2	TRBJ2-3	.	.	CASSRSLYTDTQYF	TGTGCCAGCAGCCGGTCACTTTACACAGATACGCAGTATTTT
14	TRBV27	TRBJ2-2	.	.	CASSSKRFMGELFF	TGTGCCAGCAGTTCAAAGAGATTTATGGGGGAGCTGTTTTTT
17	TRBV6-2/TRBV6-3	TRBJ2-1	.	few	CASSSPPEVAGAWVQFF	TGTGCCAGCAGTTCTCCTCCGGAGGTTGCGGGGGCCTGGGTGCAGTTCTTC
18	TRBV7-2	TRBJ2-3	TRBD2	many	CASSPFLGLAGGNDTQYF	TGTGCCAGCAGCCCTTTCCTGGGGCTAGCGGGGGGCAACGATACGCAGTATTTT
13	TRBV7-6	TRBJ1-1	.	many	CASSEGVPTEAFF	TGTGCCAGCAGCGAGGGGGTTCCGACTGAAGCTTTCTTT
16	TRBV7-2	TRBJ1-1	.	many	CASSLVRAGPNTEAFF	TGTGCCAGCAGCTTAGTTCGGGCAGGGCCGAACACTGAAGCTTTCTTT
16	TRBV6-5	TRBJ2-1	.	.	CASSYSAQGGYNEQFF	TGTGCCAGCAGTTACTCGGCACAGGGTGGCTACAATGAGCAGTTCTTC
15	TRBV4-1	TRBJ2-2	.	.	CASSQDLSGPGELFF	TGCGCCAGCAGCCAAGACCTCTCCGGGCCCGGGGAGCTGTTTTTT
16	TRBV5-6	TRBJ2-1	.	few	CASASLTAGSYNEQFF	TGTGCCAGCGCATCCTTGACAGCGGGCTCCTACAATGAGCAGTTCTTC
14	TRBV7-9	TRBJ1-1	.	few	CASRGRGGDTEAFF	TGTGCCAGCAGGGGAAGGGGGGGTGACACTGAAGCTTTCTTT
14	TRBV7-6	TRBJ2-7	.	few	CASSPPGGGDEQYF	TGTGCCAGCAGCCCCCCCGGGGGCGGCGACGAGCAGTACTTC
14	TRBV6-1	TRBJ2-7	TRBD1	.	CASRDRGRVYEQYF	TGTGCCAGCAGGGACAGGGGGCGCGTCTACGAGCAGTACTTC
14	TRBV15	TRBJ1-1	.	.	CAIREARANTEAFF	TGTGCCATCAGGGAGGCCAGGGCGAACACTGAAGCTTTCTTT
16	TRBV5-1	TRBJ1-4	.	many	CASSLLPKGTNEKLFF	TGCGCCAGCAGCTTACTACCGAAGGGGACTAATGAAAAACTGTTTTTT
14	TRBV20-1	TRBJ2-5	.	.	CSARDQEPKETQYF	TGCAGTGCTAGAGATCAGGAGCCCAAAGAGACCCAGTACTTC
15	TRBV29-1	TRBJ1-2	TRBD1	few	CSVSFEGAPNYGYTF	TGCAGCGTCTCTTTCGAGGGGGCGCCTAACTATGGCTACACCTTC
15	TRBV7-2	TRBJ1-1	.	many	CASSKTGLENTEAFF	TGTGCCAGCAGCAAAACAGGGTTGGAGAACACTGAAGCTTTCTTT
18	TRBV5-1	TRBJ2-5	.	.	CASSSAPENRVISETQYF	TGCGCCAGCAGCTCGGCACCGGAGAACAGGGTAATAAGTGAGACCCAGTACTTC
13	TRBV12-3/TRBV12-4	TRBJ1-1	.	.	CASSSRLNTEAFF	TGTGCCAGCAGCTCTAGACTGAACACTGAAGCTTTCTTT
15	TRBV15	TRBJ1-3	.	.	CATSRGTDSGNTIHF	TGTGCCACCAGCAGAGGAACGGACTCTGGAAACACCATACATTTT
13	TRBV4-1	TRBJ2-2	.	many	CASSQLLGEELFF	TGCGCCAGCAGCCAACTCCTGGGCGAGGAGCTGTTTTTT